This T cell receptor (beta chain) is from a study of OX40 agonist ivuxolimab in advanced cancers. Context from the whole study: Ivuxolimab was a fully human IgG2 agonistic monoclonal antibody targeting the costimulatory receptor OX40 (CD134). Prior anti-PD-1, anti-PD-L1 or anti-CTLA-4 therapy was permitted, and approximately 40% of dose-escalation patients had received checkpoint inhibitors. Peripheral TCRbeta sequencing was intended to test whether TCR sequence diversity was altered and clonal T-cell expansion was caused by ivuxolimab. Intravenous ivuxolimab was administered to patients every 2 weeks at six dose levels: 0.01, 0.1, 0.3, 1.5, 3 and 10 mg/kg. The paper describes the monotherapy dose-escalation part (N ≈ 52 patients) of the phase I trial of ivuxolimab. Among the approximately 50 dose-escalation patients, 19 had hepatocellular carcinoma, around 15 melanoma, 9 renal cell carcinoma and 9 head and neck cancer. Partial responses occurred in three dose-escalation patients, of whom one had hepatocellular carcinoma and two had cutaneous melanoma. A male proportion of approximately 83% and a mean age of about 60 years, ranging from roughly 20 to 80, were recorded for the dose-escalation cohort.

Turning to this clone: This clone's antigen is unknown. It has no much larger one-base neighbor in the sample; base qualities were not kept.

To sequence the TCRbeta CDR3 region, genomic DNA was isolated from the sorted cells. The immunoSEQ Assay was used for sequencing of TCRbeta CDR3 regions. This is the immuneACCESS table as TCRdb keeps it, with only in-frame sequences that have V and J called. A part of the clones is gone; compared with another copy, unresolved V genes explain less than half, and the rest is unexplained. The sample table holds tens of thousands of clones, of which about four fifths were seen once. The top ten clonotypes cover 1.9% of the sample. Patients with a history of autoimmune disease or receiving systemic immunosuppression were excluded from the trial. Peripheral blood for TCR sequencing was drawn from every dose cohort at baseline, at cycle 4 day 1 and at cycle 7 day 1. Samples came from an open-label, multicenter, first-in-human phase I dose-escalation trial of ivuxolimab. Adults with locally advanced or metastatic melanoma, renal cell, hepatocellular, or head and neck squamous cell carcinoma were enrolled in the trial. Before TCR sequencing, CD4+ T cells and CD8+ T cells were sorted from peripheral blood as separate populations.

What the work shows at the level of the full study, not this receptor alone: At doses from 0.1 to 3.0 mg/kg, clonal expansion was seen in both CD4+ and CD8+ blood T cells between baseline and week 6. Antigen specificity was not determined for the clonally expanded peripheral T cells. In the 0.1-3.0 mg/kg groups, partial responders were among the patients with the lowest normalized peripheral clonal expansion, particularly in CD8+ T cells. Low levels of normalized T-cell clonal expansion were also seen in some patients who did not respond. On average, CD8+ T cells showed more expanded clones than CD4+ T cells after ivuxolimab.

The clonotype originates from an adult with an advanced solid tumor such as melanoma, head and neck, liver or kidney cancer. The source material was CD4+ or CD8+ T cells sorted from blood, sampled in a trial of the OX40 agonist ivuxolimab.

The CDR3 loop reads CASSAETPEGAQYF. The DNA sequence is TGTGCCAGCAGTGCGGAGACCCCTGAAGGAGCCCAGTACTTC. The receptor chain draws on TRBV6-4 and TRBJ2-5; no D gene is confidently identified. The germline V gene supplies CDR1 MRHNA and CDR2 SNTAGT. The V and J ends are trimmed by 4 bases and 9 bases, leaving 18 bases between them. From the cysteine through the phenylalanine, the CDR3 covers 14 amino acids. Of the read, only the CDR3 DNA is kept; its 42 bases are in frame from base 1.